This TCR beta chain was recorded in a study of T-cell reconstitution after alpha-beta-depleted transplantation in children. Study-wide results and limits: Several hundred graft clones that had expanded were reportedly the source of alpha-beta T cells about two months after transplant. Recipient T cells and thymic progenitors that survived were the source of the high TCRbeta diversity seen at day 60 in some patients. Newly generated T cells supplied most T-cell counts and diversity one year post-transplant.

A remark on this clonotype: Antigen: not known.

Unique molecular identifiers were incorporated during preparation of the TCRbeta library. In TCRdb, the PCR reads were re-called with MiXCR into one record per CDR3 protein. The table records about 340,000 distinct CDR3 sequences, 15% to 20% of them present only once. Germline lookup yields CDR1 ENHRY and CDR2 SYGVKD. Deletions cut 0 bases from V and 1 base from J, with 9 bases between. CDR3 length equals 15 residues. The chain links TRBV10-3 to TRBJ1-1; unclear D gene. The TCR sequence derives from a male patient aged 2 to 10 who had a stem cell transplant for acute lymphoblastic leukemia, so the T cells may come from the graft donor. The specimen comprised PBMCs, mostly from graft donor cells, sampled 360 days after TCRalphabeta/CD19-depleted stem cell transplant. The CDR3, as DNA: TGTGCCATCAGTGAGTCCGGACGGCCGAACACTGAAGCTTTCTTT. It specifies CAISESGRPNTEAFF.